In its sample, the clone carrying this TCR beta chain was seen once. Its matching antigen is unknown. These data belong to a study of blood T cells in healthy people across ages. Study context: Template switching caught about one barcoded beta molecule for each two T cells.

The CDR3 is made up of 16 amino acids. Trimming took 4 bases from V and 4 from J; bases not matched to a gene: 10. Looked up from germline, CDR1 is MNHNY and CDR2 is SVGAGI (reference sequence). PCR was performed a second time for about 6 to 12 cycles using a sample-barcoded 5' primer and a J-beta primer mix. TCRdb re-derived calls from the 5' RACE reads in MiXCR, one entry per CDR3 protein. This sample has fewer than 800,000 distinct CDR3 sequences, with 45% to 50% found just once. Study observations and caveats: Total diversity from one million sequenced T cells was likely underestimated. Donor CMV infection status was unknown, possibly confounding age-related changes in expanded clonotypes.

The source material was blood. The gene calls are TRBV6-6 and TRBJ2-5; TRBD2 agrees at 9 bases. The source is a woman aged 60-70 years in good health. For the CDR3, the DNA is TGTGCCAGCAGTTCGCGAATAGCGGGAGTATCAGAGACCCAGTACTTC. It specifies CASSSRIAGVSETQYF.